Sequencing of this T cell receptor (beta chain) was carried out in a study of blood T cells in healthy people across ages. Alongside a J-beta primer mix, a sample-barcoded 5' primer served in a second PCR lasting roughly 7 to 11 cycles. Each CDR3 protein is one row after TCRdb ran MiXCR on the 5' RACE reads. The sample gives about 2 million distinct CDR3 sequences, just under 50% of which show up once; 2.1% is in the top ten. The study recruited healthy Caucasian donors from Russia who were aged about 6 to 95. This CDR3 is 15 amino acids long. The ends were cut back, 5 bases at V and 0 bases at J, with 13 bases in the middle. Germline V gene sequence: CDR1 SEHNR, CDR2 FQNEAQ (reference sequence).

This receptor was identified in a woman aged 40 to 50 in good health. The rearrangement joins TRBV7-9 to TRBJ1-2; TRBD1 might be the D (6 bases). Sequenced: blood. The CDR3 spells CASSETGEANYGYTF. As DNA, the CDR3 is TGTGCCAGCAGCGAGACAGGAGAAGCTAACTATGGCTACACCTTC.